One sample yielded the 27 T cell receptor beta chains listed below, sequenced in a study of patients and donors after allogeneic stem cell transplantation. MiXCR, run by TCRdb on the RT-PCR reads, gives a single entry per CDR3 protein. The table shows around 9,900 distinct CDR3 sequences, with 5.9% occurring only once. Sequences were obtained from blood, either unsorted or a sorted T cell fraction (not recorded which). The receptor source for this set is a human donor who was either an allogeneic HSCT recipient or a stem cell or donor lymphocyte infusion donor (not recorded which). It is not recorded whose cells these are; they may come from a transplant donor.

Many counts were recorded for this clonotype. The chain links TRBV19 to TRBJ1-1, with 7 bases identical to TRBD1. This CDR3 contains 12 residues. Germline V gene data show CDR1 as LNHDA and CDR2 as SQIVND (reference sequence). V was pared by 6 bases and J by 5 bases, with 3 bases of the junction left unmatched. CDR3 in DNA: TGTGCCAGTAGGCCACAGGGGACTGAAGCTTTCTTT. As protein: CASRPQGTEAFF.

This clonotype came up many times. The chain carries TRBV20-1 and TRBJ2-2; unclear D gene. Trimming left V 2 bases short and J 5 bases short, with 9 bases between. The CDR3 runs 13 residues. Germline lookup yields CDR1 DFQATT and CDR2 SNEGSKA (reference sequence). The CDR3 is CSARFTTTGELFF. For the CDR3, the DNA is TGCAGTGCTAGATTCACTACTACCGGGGAGCTGTTTTTT.

By sample share, this clonotype is medium-sized. The CDR3 DNA follows: TGCAGCGTTGAGGGAGGGTACAATGAGCAGTTCTTC. Translation gives CSVEGGYNEQFF. V and J are TRBV29-1 and TRBJ2-1, with 7 bases that match TRBD2. The V gene end was trimmed by 3 bases and the J gene end by 4 bases; junction bases not matched to a gene: 0. Germline CDR1 and CDR2: SQVTM and ANQGSEA. The CDR3 runs to 12 residues.

In its sample, this clonotype was seen many times. The chain carries TRBV5-1 and TRBJ2-1, with a weak D call TRBD2 (6 bases). Looked up from germline, CDR1 is SGHRS and CDR2 is YFSETQ. The V end lost 0 bases, the J end lost 8 bases, and 15 bases lay between the germline ends. This CDR3 has 15 amino acids. The CDR3 is CASSLGVAGRDEQFF. The CDR3 DNA follows: TGCGCCAGCAGCTTGGGAGTTGCGGGACGCGATGAGCAGTTCTTC. Using reference TRBV5-1 and TRBJ2-1 for the parts outside the CDR3, the full variable domain is KAGVTQTPRYLIKTRGQQVTLSCSPISGHRSVSWYQQTPGQGLQFLFEYFSETQRNKGNFPGRFSGRQFSNSRSEMNVSTLELGDSALYLCASSLGVAGRDEQFFGPGTRLTVL.

This clonotype was seen at least ten times. The chain has TRBV12-3 or TRBV12-4 and TRBJ2-3; D not resolved. CDR3 length: 11 residues. V was clipped by 9 bases and J by 0 bases, with 4 bases between them. The CDR3 coding sequence is TGTGCCAGTACCAGCACAGATACGCAGTATTTT. It yields the protein CASTSTDTQYF.

Judged by abundance, this clonotype is medium-sized. V gene TRBV20-1 combines with J gene TRBJ2-2, with 8 bases identical to TRBD1. Germline assignment: CDR1 DFQATT and CDR2 SNEGSKA (reference sequence). The CDR3 consists of 12 residues. V was clipped by 6 bases and J by 6 bases; unmatched bases: 3. CDR3 region: CSARQGPGELFF. CDR3 bases: TGCAGTGCAAGACAGGGGCCCGGGGAGCTGTTTTTT.

In its sample, this clonotype was seen many times. The chain carries TRBV2 and TRBJ1-5, with D possibly being TRBD1 (6 bases). The length of the CDR3 is 14 residues. Trimming took off 4 bases at V and 5 bases at J, with 12 bases between the two ends. Germline CDR1 is SNHLY and CDR2 is FYNNEI. The DNA for the CDR3 is TGTGCCAGCAGTGGGACAGCCCGTTATCAGCCCCAGCATTTT. Amino acids: CASSGTARYQPQHF. Drawing the rest from reference TRBV2 and TRBJ1-5, the complete variable domain is EPEVTQTPSHQVTQMGQEVILRCVPISNHLYFYWYRQILGQKVEFLVSFYNNEISEKSEIFDDQFSVERPDGSNFTLKIRSTKLEDSAMYFCASSGTARYQPQHFGDGTRLSIL.

The V gene is TRBV7-2, the J gene TRBJ2-3; maybe TRBD2 (6 bases). Germline CDR1 is SGHTA and CDR2 is FQGNSA. This CDR3 contains 14 residues. Trimming shortened V by 4 bases and J by 2 bases, and 10 bases separated the two germline ends. In DNA form, the CDR3 reads TGTGCCAGCAGCTGGGGACTTACCACAGATACGCAGTATTTT. Translating it yields CASSWGLTTDTQYF.

The chain links TRBV7-3 to TRBJ2-2; the D is unclear. The length of the CDR3 is 17 residues. Looked up from germline, CDR1 is SGHTA and CDR2 is FQGTGA. Between the trimmed V and J ends, which lost 4 bases and 0 bases, there was a span of 15 bases. The CDR3 sequence: CASSSQPAGPNTGELFF. In DNA form, the CDR3 reads TGTGCCAGCAGCTCCCAACCGGCCGGACCGAACACCGGGGAGCTGTTTTTT.

The chain is built from TRBV5-5 and TRBJ2-2; D is possibly TRBD1 (6 bases). In germline, CDR1 is SGHKS, CDR2 YYEKEE (reference sequence). Trimming cost V 4 bases and J 6 bases, with 13 bases left between them. The CDR3 runs 14 residues. The DNA for the CDR3 is TGTGCCAGCAGCATACCACAGGGTCCCGGGGAGCTGTTTTTT. It is translated as CASSIPQGPGELFF. The full variable domain, completed using reference TRBV5-5 and TRBJ2-2, is DAGVTQSPTHLIKTRGQQVTLRCSPISGHKSVSWYQQVLGQGPQFIFQYYEKEERGRGNFPDRFSARQFPNYSSELNVNALLLGDSALYLCASSIPQGPGELFFGEGSRLTVL.

In its sample, this clonotype was seen many times. One junction end does not reproduce the germline sequence, and a read error may be involved. V is TRBV5-1 and J is TRBJ2-7; 8 bases align to TRBD1. Germline CDR1 and CDR2: SGHRS and YFSETQ. The CDR3 runs 13 residues. The CDR3: CASSLSRRDRLDF. The DNA of the CDR3 is TGCGCCAGCAGCTTGTCCCGGCGGGACAGGCTCGACTTC.

This rearrangement joins TRBV7-8 to TRBJ2-3, with D maybe TRBD1 (6 bases). Trimming stripped 5 bases from V and 0 bases from J, with 15 bases between. Germline-derived CDR1 and CDR2 are SGHVS and FQNEAQ. CDR3 size: 16 residues. The chain's CDR3 is CASSARTDSSTDTQYF. In nucleotides, the CDR3 is TGTGCCAGCAGCGCAAGGACAGACTCTAGCACAGATACGCAGTATTTT.

This clonotype was detected many times. J is TRBJ1-4 and V is TRBV5-5; a weak D match, TRBD1 (5 bases). From germline, CDR1 is SGHKS and CDR2 YYEKEE (reference sequence). The CDR3 runs 13 residues. The ends were cut back, 4 bases at V and 10 bases at J, with 14 bases in the middle. The CDR3 protein is CASSPGTLGKLFF. Written as DNA, the CDR3 is TGTGCCAGCAGCCCCGGGACCCTAGGAAAACTGTTTTTT.

This clonotype was recorded at least ten times. The rearrangement joins TRBV29-1 to TRBJ2-6, with no clear D. The V gene's germline CDR1 is SQVTM and CDR2 ANQGSEA. The CDR3 has 12 amino acids. The germline V and J ends were trimmed by 7 bases and 9 bases, with 13 bases remaining between them. The CDR3 bases are TGCAGCGCCCAGGATGCGGTCAACGTCCTGACTTTC. Amino acids: CSAQDAVNVLTF. The entire variable domain, with the rest obtained from reference TRBV29-1 and TRBJ2-6, is as follows: SAVISQKPSRDICQRGTSLTIQCQVDSQVTMMFWYRQQPGQSLTLIATANQGSEATYESGFVIDKFPISRPNLTFSTLTVSNMSPEDSSIYLCSAQDAVNVLTFGAGSRLTVL.

This clonotype was seen repeatedly, ten times or more. CDR3 nucleotide sequence: TGTGCCAGCAGAGATCGGGAGTCGTGGGGATATACGCAGTATTTT. This gives the protein CASRDRESWGYTQYF. The chain carries TRBV2 and TRBJ2-3; D possibly corresponds to TRBD2 (6 bases). V shed 6 bases and J shed 7 bases, with 20 bases lying between them. CDR3 length equals 15 residues. CDR1 SNHLY and CDR2 FYNNEI come from the germline V gene.

This clonotype was counted at least ten times. The chain recombines TRBV27 with TRBJ2-3; 11 nucleotides align to TRBD2. The CDR3 spans 17 residues. CDR1 is MNHEY and CDR2 is SMNVEV in the germline V gene (reference sequence). V trimming: 0 bases; J trimming: 2 bases; junction bases outside the gene matches: 4. For the CDR3, the DNA is TGTGCCAGCAGTTTATCTAAGACTAGCGGGACCACAGATACGCAGTATTTT. The encoded protein is CASSLSKTSGTTDTQYF.

A few counts support this clonotype. The V gene is TRBV7-9, the J gene TRBJ2-1; D possibly matches TRBD1 or TRBD2 (5 bases each). Trimming cost V 3 bases and J 9 bases, with 18 bases left between them. Germline assignment: CDR1 SEHNR and CDR2 FQNEAQ (reference sequence). CDR3 size: 15 residues. Here the CDR3 reads CASSFVAGAASEQFF. DNA for the CDR3: TGTGCCAGCAGCTTCGTCGCCGGGGCCGCTTCTGAGCAGTTCTTC.

The sample holds many counts of this clonotype. CDR3 bases: TGTGCCAGTAGTATTCCGGGCCCCCGCCAGGAGACCCAGTACTTC. Its translation: CASSIPGPRQETQYF. The chain uses TRBV19 and TRBJ2-5; D remains unclear. There are 15 residues in the CDR3. The germline V gene has CDR1 LNHDA and CDR2 SQIVND (reference sequence). Between the trimmed V and J ends, which lost 3 bases and 5 bases, there was a span of 16 bases.

Only a few counts were recorded for this clonotype. The chain has TRBV2 and TRBJ1-5; 11 bases align to TRBD1. Germline loops: CDR1 SNHLY, CDR2 FYNNEI. The CDR3 length is 15 residues. Unmatched junction bases numbered 9, after V lost 7 bases and J lost 7 bases. CDR3 in amino acids: CASNLRDRGGQPQHF. The CDR3 region has the DNA TGTGCCAGCAACCTCCGGGACAGGGGGGGCCAGCCCCAGCATTTT.

This clonotype counts as large. V and J are TRBV27 and TRBJ1-5; D perhaps matches TRBD1 (6 bases). The CDR3 runs 15 residues. Germline V lookup: CDR1 MNHEY, CDR2 SMNVEV (reference sequence). V was cut by 5 bases and J by 3 bases, with 14 bases left in between. In DNA, the CDR3 is TGTGCCAGCAGTCCCTGGACAGACGTCAATCAGCCCCAGCATTTT. This encodes CASSPWTDVNQPQHF.

The chain uses TRBV5-1 and TRBJ2-5; D ambiguous. CDR1 is SGHRS, CDR2 YFSETQ, per germline. CDR3 size: 15 residues. The V and J ends lost 0 bases and 0 bases respectively, with 9 bases between them. The DNA of the CDR3 is TGCGCCAGCAGCTTGGCGGCAGCCAACCAAGAGACCCAGTACTTC. Translating it yields CASSLAAANQETQYF.

This clonotype has ten or more counts. In this CDR3 the conserved last residue, phenylalanine or tryptophan, is missing, so a read error is likely. The DNA is omitted, as the CDR3 cannot be located on it reliably, and the CDR3 follows TCRdb's listing. The chain carries TRBV25-1 and TRBJ2-3; the table gives TRBD1 as D, unverified against the DNA. The CDR3 is made up of 13 amino acids, end residues included. Germline loops: CDR1 MGHDK, CDR2 SYGVNS. CDR3 sequence reads: CASSEEAGNGGSS.

This clonotype was observed at least ten times. This rearrangement joins TRBV30 to TRBJ1-1; unclear D gene. Germline assignment: CDR1 GTSNPN and CDR2 SVGIG (reference sequence). This CDR3 is 15 amino acids long. V lost 3 bases to trimming and J lost 5 bases, with 19 bases between them. The CDR3: CAWSTPDPRSTEAFF. Here the CDR3 DNA reads TGTGCCTGGAGCACCCCTGACCCCCGCTCGACTGAAGCTTTCTTT.

V gene TRBV27 combines with J gene TRBJ2-7, with 9 bases identical to TRBD2. CDR1 and CDR2 (germline): MNHEY, SMNVEV (reference sequence). This CDR3 spans 15 amino acids. V was pared by 3 bases and J by 4 bases, with 7 bases of the junction left unmatched. The CDR3, as DNA: TGTGCCAGCAGTTTCGAATATAGCGGGGGATACGAGCAGTACTTC. This gives the protein CASSFEYSGGYEQYF.

The chain recombines TRBV5-1 with TRBJ2-7; D is tentatively TRBD1 or TRBD2 (5 bases each). Trimming shortened V by 2 bases and J by 4 bases, and 16 bases separated the two germline ends. The V gene's germline CDR1 is SGHRS and CDR2 YFSETQ. The CDR3 is made up of 15 amino acids. CDR3 in amino acids: CASSFNGADQYEQYF. CDR3 bases: TGCGCCAGCAGCTTTAACGGGGCGGATCAATACGAGCAGTACTTC.

This clonotype showed up many times. The chain has TRBV27 and TRBJ1-1, with 7 bases matching TRBD1. This CDR3 is 14 amino acids long. CDR1 MNHEY and CDR2 SMNVEV come from the germline V gene (reference sequence). V lost 5 bases and J lost 1; bases outside the gene matches: 4. CDR3 sequence (DNA): TGTGCCAGCAGTCCCTACAGGGGGAACACTGAAGCTTTCTTT. Its translation: CASSPYRGNTEAFF.

This clonotype has ten or more counts. The V call is TRBV27, the J call TRBJ1-2, with D hard to call. Germline loops: CDR1 MNHEY, CDR2 SMNVEV (reference sequence). The V gene lost 3 bases and the J gene lost 5 bases, with 10 bases spanning the gap. This CDR3 region has 13 residues. CDR3 DNA: TGTGCCAGCAGTTTCACCTTTGGGTATGGCTACACCTTC. Its protein is CASSFTFGYGYTF.